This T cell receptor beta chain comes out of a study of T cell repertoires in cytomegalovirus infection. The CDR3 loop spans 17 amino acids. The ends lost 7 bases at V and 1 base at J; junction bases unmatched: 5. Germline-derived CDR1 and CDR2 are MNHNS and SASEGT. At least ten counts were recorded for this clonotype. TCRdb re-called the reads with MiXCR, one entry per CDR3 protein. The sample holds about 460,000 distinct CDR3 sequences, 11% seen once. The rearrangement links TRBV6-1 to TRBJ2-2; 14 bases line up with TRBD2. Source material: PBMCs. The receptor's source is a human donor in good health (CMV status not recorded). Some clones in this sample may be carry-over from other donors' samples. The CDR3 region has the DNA TGTGCCAGCACCGGGACTAGCGGGAGTGAGAACACCGGGGAGCTGTTTTTT. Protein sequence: CASTGTSGSENTGELFF.